This record covers a single T cell receptor beta chain. This sample is part of a study of control samples from healthy donors and cancer patients. The CDR3 has 12 residues. V shed 3 bases, J shed 16 bases, and the junction held 7 bases outside the gene matches. CDR1 and CDR2 from the germline V gene are SGHTA and FQGNSA. The assay was immunoSEQ multiplex PCR, and TCRdb's table has in-frame clones only and misses some. The table lists tens of thousands of clones, about 90% of them singletons. The V gene is TRBV7-2, the J gene TRBJ2-1, with TRBD2 identical over 9 bases. The receptor was isolated from a woman in her forties or fifties with head and neck cancer. The material sequenced was PBMCs. CDR3 sequence reads: CASSFGRGGEFF. The CDR3 DNA sequence: TGTGCCAGCAGCTTTGGGCGGGGGGGCGAATTCTTC.